This T cell receptor (beta chain) came from a study of molecular identifiers for immune sequencing clone quantification (dated by TCRdb to 2016 to 2019). General notes on the study: In a replicate experiment, RNA from roughly 18,000 or 92,000 naive CD8 T cells was split into five aliquots, four of which were sequenced. This methods study benchmarked molecular-identifier clustering-based TCR repertoire sequencing (MIDCIRS) and TCR RNA copy counting, using CD8 T cells to do so. Results and caveats for the whole study, not just this receptor: Spiked-in Jurkat TCR RNA equivalent to a single cell was reported to be detectable even among 850,000 to 1,000,000 naive CD8 T cells. When barcode sub-clustering was omitted, TCR diversity was inflated by chimeric consensus sequences, with chimeras reaching as high as 47%. Spiked-in Jurkat TCR RNA (around eleven copies' worth), which is not part of the donor repertoire, was contained in the naive libraries. In CMV-specific effector cells, over 98% of molecules were held by clones above 20 RNA copies, whereas under 1% of molecules were held by such clones in naive cells. Highly expanded clone sizes could be underestimated if identical TCR molecules share a barcode. Modeling gave about 3.2 recovered TCR RNA copies per cell versus roughly 10 by digital PCR, implying about 30% capture efficiency.

The trim is 6 bases for V and 7 bases for J, with a gap of 18 bases between the germline ends. The CDR3 contains 15 residues, cysteine and phenylalanine counted. Just CDR3 DNA is preserved here, 45 bases in frame from base 1. Per the germline V gene (reference sequence), MNHEY is the CDR1 and SMNVEV is the CDR2. Many counts were recorded for this clonotype. Its cognate antigen has yet to be identified. No base quality values were provided; no much bigger clone lies one nucleotide off. Libraries of naive CD8 T cells were generated from roughly 20,000 to 1,000,000 sorted cells, with 10%, 30% or 50% of the purified RNA used. On a BD FACSAria II, naive CD8 T cells were FACS-sorted as CD8+CD4-CCR7+CD45RA+ and collected into RLT Plus buffer. To test detection sensitivity, Jurkat RNA equivalent to over 8 TCR copies was spiked into samples of about 20,000-1,100,000 naive CD8 T cells. CD8 T cells were enriched using RosetteSep CD8+ T Cell Enrichment Cocktail and Ficoll-Paque, and the enriched cells then underwent ACK red cell lysis.

Library preparation used PCR. Sequenced on an Illumina HiSeq 4000. Bulk TCR libraries were made following a previously described method, with the TCR primers given in Table S5. The Qiagen AllPrep DNA/RNA kit was used to purify total RNA. Before analysis, reads from multiple sequencing runs of one library were combined. The original methods were these. Reads were retained only if their TCR constant sequence matched exactly, and those retained reads were trimmed to 150 nt and grouped according to their 12-nt molecular barcodes. Within each barcode group, reads were sub-clustered at a 15% Levenshtein threshold, and quality-weighted consensus sequences were built per RNA molecule. Non-functional sequences were removed, as were lower-count sequences one edit away from another. Based on fitting two negative binomial distributions, any barcode sub-cluster with under 20% of the maximum read count was discarded. The public reads were reanalyzed by TCRdb: fastp trimming at Q25, MiXCR alignment, in-frame beta chains only. CDR3 protein duplicates are merged, each entry listing the most common genes and DNA. These V and J calls derive from TCRdb rather than the authors' analysis. The sample table contains over 600,000 distinct CDR3 sequences; only one count was recorded for roughly 21% of them. The ten most abundant clones make up roughly 0.9% of the sample.

This sequence was found in a human donor in good health. Some libraries in this study had Jurkat cell RNA spiked in. The chain is encoded by TRBV27 joined to TRBJ1-4; D gene: possibly TRBD1, on 5 matching bases. Material for sequencing was naive CD8+ T cells from blood, with Jurkat cell RNA spiked in. The sample's cell subset or site label, in plain terms: FACS-sorted CD8+CD4-CCR7+CD45RA+ naive T cells. The CDR3 loop reads CASSLVGPGLEKLFF. The base sequence is TGTGCCAGCAGCCTAGTGGGGCCAGGACTTGAAAAACTGTTTTTT.